The entry below describes one T cell receptor beta chain. The clone's antigen remains unknown. Base qualities are not recorded, but no much larger clone differs from it by a single base. This entry is derived from a study of T cell responses to AZD1222 COVID-19 vaccine (dated by TCRdb to the early 2020s). For the wider study: A total of 233 trial participants underwent TCR sequencing, of whom about 200 had received two doses of AZD1222 and 26 had received two doses of the MenACWY control vaccine. Enrollment into the trials was organized by age into subgroups of 18-55, 56-69 and 70-plus years, and those subgroups contained roughly 160, 29 and 62 TCR-sequenced participants, respectively. General findings and caveats noted by the study authors: The 56-69-year group was small, and its depth increase did not reach significance, likely because of low power. Conclusions about previously exposed vaccinees are limited because only six or seven AZD1222 recipients were SARS-CoV-2 seropositive at baseline. Spike-specific TCR breadth and depth rose significantly after two AZD1222 doses compared with day 0 and with MenACWY recipients. Vaccine-associated CD4 TCRs spanned the whole spike protein, with dominant responses in regions 160-218 and 743-854. Nearly half of unique spike-specific TCRs reportedly recognized epitopes outside regions mutated in the B.1.351 and B.1.1.7 variants. Most participants were white British and females outnumbered males, and the authors suggested that clonal diversity may have been underestimated. No day 14 peak-response samples were available, so repertoires were characterized only after the peak T cell response.

The time point label of this sample denotes: sample from adult after SARS-CoV-2 infection, after symptom onset. Two convalescent COVID-19 patients, sampled after symptom onset from adults with prior SARS-CoV-2 infection, were also TCR-sequenced for comparison. The CDR3 regions of human TCRbeta chains were subjected to immunosequencing. The authors' pipeline ran thus. Repertoire TCRs were matched against a reference library of SARS-CoV-2-specific TCRs generated with the MIRA antigen-specificity platform. Breadth meant the fraction of unique TCRs that were SARS-CoV-2-associated, whereas depth meant the fraction of total T cells that were SARS-CoV-2-associated. Using the MIRA data, each spike-specific TCR was mapped to the spike region that the TCR reacts to and placed in a CD4 or CD8 class. Log10-transformed breadth and depth values were compared by one-way ANOVA with Sidak's multiple comparisons tests. TCRdb took this table from immuneACCESS and kept in-frame rearrangements with V and J called. Such tables lack part of the clones; where checked against another copy, unresolved V genes explain under half of the gap, and the rest is unexplained. That table gives V, J and clone size, and the DNA gave D and trimming. The sample records about 140,000 clones, 90% to 95% of which are singletons. Around 12% of the sample is taken by the ten largest.

V is clipped by 3 bases and J by 0 bases, and the sequence between their germline boundaries is 13 bases long. Counted from cysteine to phenylalanine, this CDR3 has 16 amino acids. Solely the CDR3 DNA is kept, with 48 bases framed from the first base. CDR1 SGHRS and CDR2 YFSETQ were looked up in the germline V gene. The specimen comprised peripheral blood, sampled after recovery from COVID-19. In this chain, TRBV5-1 is recombined with TRBJ2-1; there is no confident call for the D gene. This TCR came from an adult who had recovered from COVID-19. The DNA sequence is as follows: TGCGCCAGCAGCTCCCCCAGCGAGAGCTCCTACAATGAGCAGTTCTTC. Its translation is CASSSPSESSYNEQFF. Joined to the reference TRBV5-1 and TRBJ2-1 proteins, this CDR3 gives the full variable domain: KAGVTQTPRYLIKTRGQQVTLSCSPISGHRSVSWYQQTPGQGLQFLFEYFSETQRNKGNFPGRFSGRQFSNSRSEMNVSTLELGDSALYLCASSSPSESSYNEQFFGPGTRLTVL.